Each of the 10 T cell receptor beta chains below was sequenced from the same sample in a study of T cell responses to AZD1222 COVID-19 vaccine. Generated by immunoSEQ multiplex PCR, the TCRdb table keeps only in-frame clones and is missing some. The table shows approximately 190,000 clones, with 85% to 95% occurring only once. Material: peripheral blood, obtained 28 days after the second dose of the MenACWY control vaccine. The origin of the receptors is an adult who received the MenACWY meningococcal vaccine as a control.

The chain combines TRBV12-5 with TRBJ2-1, with D possibly matching TRBD2 (5 bases). In germline, CDR1 is LGHNT, CDR2 FRNRAP. Between the trimmed V and J ends, which lost 5 bases and 4 bases, there was a span of 12 bases. This CDR3 is built from 14 residues. For the CDR3, the DNA is TGTGCTAGTGGTGAGGGCTCCGGTTACAATGAGCAGTTCTTC. This translates into CASGEGSGYNEQFF. Full variable domain (remainder filled in from reference TRBV12-5 and TRBJ2-1): DARVTQTPRHKVTEMGQEVTMRCQPILGHNTVFWYRQTMMQGLELLAYFRNRAPLDDSGMPKDRFSAEMPDATLATLKIQPSEPRDSAVYFCASGEGSGYNEQFFGPGTRLTVL.

Concerning this clone: This same CDR3 is encoded by further DNA sequences in the sample. V gene TRBV5-1 combines with J gene TRBJ2-2; D not certain. The CDR3 is 15 residues long. Trimming removed 0 bases from V and 3 bases from J, with 9 bases in between. The V gene's germline CDR1 is SGHRS and CDR2 YFSETQ. The CDR3 region is CASSLAGGDTGELFF. The DNA of the CDR3 is TGCGCCAGCAGCTTGGCCGGTGGGGACACCGGGGAGCTGTTTTTT. The full variable domain, in which reference TRBV5-1 and TRBJ2-2 provide the parts outside the CDR3, is KAGVTQTPRYLIKTRGQQVTLSCSPISGHRSVSWYQQTPGQGLQFLFEYFSETQRNKGNFPGRFSGRQFSNSRSEMNVSTLELGDSALYLCASSLAGGDTGELFFGEGSRLTVL.

The rearrangement uses TRBV12-3 or TRBV12-4 and TRBJ2-5, with D hard to call. Trimming stripped 7 bases from V and 2 bases from J, with 11 bases between. The CDR3 length is 13 residues. DNA for the CDR3: TGTGCCAGCACCAGACGGCTTCAAGAGACCCAGTACTTC. Protein: CASTRRLQETQYF.

The rearrangement uses TRBV27 and TRBJ2-3, with 7 bases identical to TRBD2. After removal of 2 bases from V and 2 bases from J, the junction contained 4 bases not matched to a gene. The CDR3 has 15 residues. CDR1 is MNHEY and CDR2 is SMNVEV in the germline V gene (reference sequence). The CDR3 nucleotides are TGTGCCAGCAGTTTACGGGAGGCCCACACAGATACGCAGTATTTT. This sequence encodes CASSLREAHTDTQYF.

The chain combines TRBV9 with TRBJ2-1, with 10 bases that match TRBD2. Germline V lookup: CDR1 SGDLS, CDR2 YYNGEE. V shed 0 bases, J shed 7 bases, and the junction held 7 bases outside the gene matches. This CDR3 spans 16 amino acids. Here the CDR3 DNA reads TGTGCCAGCAGCGTAGGCCTAGCGGGAGCGAGAAATGAGCAGTTCTTC. It is translated as CASSVGLAGARNEQFF.

V gene TRBV5-1 combines with J gene TRBJ1-1; no clear D. Trimming left V 9 bases short and J 1 base short, with 16 bases between. This CDR3 spans 14 amino acids. In germline, CDR1 is SGHRS, CDR2 YFSETQ. CDR3 sequence (DNA): TGCGCCACCCGTACTAACTCCTGGAACACTGAAGCTTTCTTT. Its protein is CATRTNSWNTEAFF.

The rearrangement uses TRBV2 and TRBJ2-2; 7 bases are a match to TRBD1. Trimming took 11 bases from V and 1 from J; bases not matched to a gene: 1. The CDR3 is made up of 12 amino acids. Germline V gene lookup returns CDR1 SNHLY and CDR2 FYNNEI. The CDR3 loop reads CAGTENTGELFF. CDR3 bases: TGTGCCGGGACAGAGAACACCGGGGAGCTGTTTTTT.

The gene calls are TRBV25-1 and TRBJ1-1, with TRBD1 as a possible D gene (5 bases). Per the germline V gene, CDR1 is MGHDK and CDR2 is SYGVNS. The CDR3 is 16 amino acids. Trimming removed 10 bases at V and 5 bases at J, with 26 bases between. CDR3 region: CATFKGHPRARTEAFF. The CDR3 nucleotides read TGTGCCACCTTTAAAGGACACCCAAGGGCAAGGACTGAAGCTTTCTTT.

The chain couples TRBV3-1 (or the pseudogene TRBV3-2) to TRBJ1-2; no firm D call. The germline CDR1 and CDR2 sequences are LGHDT and YNNKEL (reference sequence). V was cut by 2 bases and J by 8 bases, with 21 bases left in between. There are 16 residues in the CDR3. CDR3 nucleotides: TGTGCCAGCAGCCAATATAGGCGGGGAACTGGGGAAGGCTACACCTTC. It is translated as CASSQYRRGTGEGYTF.

The chain joins TRBV2 to TRBJ1-4; unclear D gene. This CDR3 is built from 15 residues. Germline loops: CDR1 SNHLY, CDR2 FYNNEI. The V end lost 10 bases, the J end lost 12 bases, and 27 bases lay between the germline ends. CDR3 in DNA: TGTGCCACCTTGACCCAAGGAGGGTCTGTGAACGAACTGTTTTTT. Translated, it gives CATLTQGGSVNELFF.